This entry concerns a single T cell receptor beta chain. Its antigen is unknown. The sample is drawn from a study of cytomegalovirus exposure and HLA in healthy donors. The study ran its PCR with 60 Vbeta and 13 Jbeta primers. TCRdb's table, derived via immunoSEQ multiplex PCR, lists solely in-frame clones and lacks some. The sample records some 180,000 clones, roughly 73% being singletons. Study-wide findings and caveats: Researchers reported in a later analysis that a missense DCLRE1C variant was tied to TCR beta V- and J-gene trimming. Most TCR sequences were rare, but some public TCRs occurred in many donors. A later analysis, which compared TCR beta chains of equal frequency, found the HLA-associated ones more clonally expanded. A list of around 160 TCR beta chains associated with cytomegalovirus was given.

This CDR3 is built from 15 residues. Between the trimmed V and J ends, which lost 0 bases and 2 bases, there was a span of 9 bases. Germline V gene sequence: CDR1 MNHEY, CDR2 SMNVEV (reference sequence). The sequenced sample consisted of PBMCs. This TCR was recovered from a woman aged 25 to 39 in good health and CMV-seronegative. The chain employs TRBV27 and TRBJ2-3; no definite D call. The CDR3 sequence is CASSLSPAITDTQYF. DNA for the CDR3: TGTGCCAGCAGTTTATCTCCCGCTATCACAGATACGCAGTATTTT.